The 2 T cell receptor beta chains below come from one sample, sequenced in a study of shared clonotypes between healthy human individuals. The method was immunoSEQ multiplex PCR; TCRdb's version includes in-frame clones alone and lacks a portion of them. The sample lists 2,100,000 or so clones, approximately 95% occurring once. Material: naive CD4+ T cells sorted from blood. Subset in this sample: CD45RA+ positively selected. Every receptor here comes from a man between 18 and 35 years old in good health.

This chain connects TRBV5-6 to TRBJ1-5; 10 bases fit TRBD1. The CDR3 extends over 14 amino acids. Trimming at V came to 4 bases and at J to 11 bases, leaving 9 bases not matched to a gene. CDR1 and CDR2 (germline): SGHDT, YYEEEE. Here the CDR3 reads CASSIGQGGSTQHF. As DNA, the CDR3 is TGTGCCAGCAGCATAGGACAGGGGGGTTCTACCCAGCATTTT. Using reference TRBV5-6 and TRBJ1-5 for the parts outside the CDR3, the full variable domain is DAGVTQSPTHLIKTRGQQVTLRCSPKSGHDTVSWYQQALGQGPQFIFQYYEEEERQRGNFPDRFSGHQFPNYSSELNVNALLLGDSALYLCASSIGQGGSTQHFGDGTRLSIL.

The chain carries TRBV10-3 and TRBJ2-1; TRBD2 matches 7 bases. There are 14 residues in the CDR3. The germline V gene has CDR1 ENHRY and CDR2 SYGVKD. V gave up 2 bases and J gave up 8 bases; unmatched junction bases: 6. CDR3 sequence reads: CAISETGGSDEQFF. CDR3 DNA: TGTGCCATCAGTGAGACCGGCGGGAGTGATGAGCAGTTCTTC.